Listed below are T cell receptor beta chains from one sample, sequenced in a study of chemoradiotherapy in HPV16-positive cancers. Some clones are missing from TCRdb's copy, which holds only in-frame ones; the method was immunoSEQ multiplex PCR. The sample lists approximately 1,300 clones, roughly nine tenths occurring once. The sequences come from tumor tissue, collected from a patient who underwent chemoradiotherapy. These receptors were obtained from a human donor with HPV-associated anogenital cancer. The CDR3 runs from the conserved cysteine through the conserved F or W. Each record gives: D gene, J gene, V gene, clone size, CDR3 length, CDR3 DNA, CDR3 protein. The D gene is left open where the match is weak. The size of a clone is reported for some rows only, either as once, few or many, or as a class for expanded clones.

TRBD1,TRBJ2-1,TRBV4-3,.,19,TGCGCCAGCAGCCAAGGTCGCCTGTCCGGGACAGGGGGTTACAATGAGCAGTTCTTC,CASSQGRLSGTGGYNEQFF
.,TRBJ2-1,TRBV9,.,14,TGTGCCAGCAGCAAAGGGGGGGGGCCAGGTGAGCAGTTCTTC,CASSKGGGPGEQFF
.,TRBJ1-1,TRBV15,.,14,TGTGCCACCAGCAGAGATCCTCGGACAGATGAAGCTTTCTTT,CATSRDPRTDEAFF
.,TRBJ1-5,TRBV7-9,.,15,TGTGCCAGCAGCCCACCCGGGAATAGCAATCAGCCCCAGCATTTT,CASSPPGNSNQPQHF
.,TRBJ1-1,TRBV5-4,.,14,TGTGCCAGCAGCTTGTCCGACAGGAACACTGAAGCTTTCTTT,CASSLSDRNTEAFF
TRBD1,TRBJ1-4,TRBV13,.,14,TGTGCCAGCAGCACCCGACAGGGAGTTGAAAAACTGTTTTTT,CASSTRQGVEKLFF
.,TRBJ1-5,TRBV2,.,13,TGTGCCAGCAACATGGGTAACAATCAGCCCCAGCATTTT,CASNMGNNQPQHF
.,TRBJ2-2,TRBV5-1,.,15,TGCGCCAGCAGCATGGGGACAACGAACACCGGGGAGCTGTTTTTT,CASSMGTTNTGELFF
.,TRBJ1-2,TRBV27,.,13,TGTGCCAGCAGTTTAGGGCCCCTACGCGGCTACACCTTC,CASSLGPLRGYTF
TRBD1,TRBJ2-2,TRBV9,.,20,TGTGCCAGCAGCGTAGCAGGTTACGGCTACGGGACAGTGAACACCGGGGAGCTGTTTTTT,CASSVAGYGYGTVNTGELFF
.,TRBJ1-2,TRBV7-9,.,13,TGTGCCAGCAGCTTAGAGGCAGGGAAATCCCACACCTTC,CASSLEAGKSHTF
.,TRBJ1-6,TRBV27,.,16,TGTGCCAGCAACCCAACCGGGACAAGCTATAATTCACCCCTCCACTTT,CASNPTGTSYNSPLHF
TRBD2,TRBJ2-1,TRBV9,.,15,TGTGCCAGCAGCGGGGGGGGACGAGGCTACAATGAGCAGTTCTTC,CASSGGGRGYNEQFF
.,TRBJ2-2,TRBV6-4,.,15,TGTGCCAGCAGTCCCAACGGGGGAGACACCGGGGAGCTGTTTTTT,CASSPNGGDTGELFF
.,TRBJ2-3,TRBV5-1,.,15,TGCGCCAGCAGCTTGGAGGGTTACAGCACAGATACGCAGTATTTT,CASSLEGYSTDTQYF
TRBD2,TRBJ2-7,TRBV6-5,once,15,TGTGCCAGCAGCTCCGCGGGGGGGCGCAAATACGAGCAGTACTTC,CASSSAGGRKYEQYF
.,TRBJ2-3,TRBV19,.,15,TGTGCCAGTAGTGCCTCCCTGGAGAGCACAGATACGCAGTATTTT,CASSASLESTDTQYF
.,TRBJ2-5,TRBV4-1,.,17,TGCGCCAGCAGCCAACACCACAGCGGACAAGGGCAAGAGACCCAGTACTTC,CASSQHHSGQGQETQYF
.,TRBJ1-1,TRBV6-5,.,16,TGTGCCAGCAGTTACGCCCGAACTGACGGACAAACTGAAGCTTTCTTT,CASSYARTDGQTEAFF
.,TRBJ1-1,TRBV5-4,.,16,TGTGCCAGCAGCTTGGCTAGTCAGGGCCTGAACACTGAAGCTTTCTTT,CASSLASQGLNTEAFF
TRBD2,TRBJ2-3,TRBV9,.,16,TGTGCCAGCAGCGTAGGTGTGGGGGGGAGCACAGATACGCAGTATTTT,CASSVGVGGSTDTQYF
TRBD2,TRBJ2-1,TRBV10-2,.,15,TGCGCCAGCACCTCGGGGAGGGACCCCATCAATGAGCAGTTCTTC,CASTSGRDPINEQFF
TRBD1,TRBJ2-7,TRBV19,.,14,TGTGCCAGTAGATGGGGACAGGGGTCCTACGAGCAGTACTTC,CASRWGQGSYEQYF
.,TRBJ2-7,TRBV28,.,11,TGTGCCAGCAGTCATACTTACGAGCAGTACTTC,CASSHTYEQYF
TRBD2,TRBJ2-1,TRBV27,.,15,TGTGCCAGCAGTTTGGCCAGCGGGAGCACGAGTGAGCAGTTCTTC,CASSLASGSTSEQFF
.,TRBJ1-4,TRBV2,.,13,TGTGCCACTTTGGACGGATTTAATGAAAAACTGTTTTTT,CATLDGFNEKLFF
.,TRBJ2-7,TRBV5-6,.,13,TGTGCCAGCAGCTTTTCCCGACTGGGGGTGCAGTACTTC,CASSFSRLGVQYF
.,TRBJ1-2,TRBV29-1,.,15,TGCAGCGTTGATAGGGGAGACGAGGGAATGGGTGGCTACACCTTC,CSVDRGDEGMGGYTF
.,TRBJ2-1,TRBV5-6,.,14,TGTGCCAGCAGCTTGGTCGGAAGGGACAATGAGCAGTTCTTC,CASSLVGRDNEQFF
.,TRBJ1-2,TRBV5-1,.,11,TGCGCCAGCAGCCTAAAGGGTGACTACACCTTC,CASSLKGDYTF